This is a list of T cell receptor beta chains from one sample in a study of CD8 T cells in ankylosing spondylitis. TCRdb redid the calling of the 5' RACE reads with MiXCR, one entry per CDR3 protein. The table lists around 300,000 distinct CDR3 sequences, 11% of them singletons. The sequenced sample consisted of blood, either unsorted or a sorted T cell fraction (not recorded which). These receptor sequences come from a female donor with ankylosing spondylitis or in good health (not recorded which). The CDR3 runs from the conserved cysteine through the conserved F or W. D genes are given only for firm matches. Rows may omit the clone size; those that give it use once, few, many or a size class.

v_gene	d_gene	j_gene	abundance	CDR3aa	CDR3nt
TRBV20-1	TRBD2	TRBJ2-1	many	CSARDWLAEHNEQFF	TGCAGTGCTAGAGATTGGCTAGCGGAACATAATGAGCAGTTCTTC
TRBV3-1	NA	TRBJ1-1	many	CASRKGGFETEAFF	TGTGCCAGCAGAAAGGGTGGGTTCGAGACTGAAGCTTTCTTT
TRBV5-5	NA	TRBJ2-2	few	CASSFIIEGELFF	TGTGCCAGCAGCTTTATCATCGAGGGGGAGCTGTTTTTT
TRBV6-1	TRBD1	TRBJ1-1	NA	CASSPGGKSLAFF	TGTGCCAGCAGCCCAGGGGGCAAGAGTCTAGCTTTCTTT
TRBV5-1	TRBD2	TRBJ2-4	many	CASREGGLDIQYF	TGCGCCAGCAGAGAGGGAGGGTTGGACATTCAGTACTTC
TRBV12-5	TRBD2	TRBJ2-1	NA	CASGTAGEVWNEQFF	TGTGCTAGTGGAACGGCGGGAGAGGTGTGGAATGAGCAGTTCTTC
TRBV20-1	TRBD2	TRBJ2-1	many	CSARARGGPMSSGFF	TGCAGTGCTAGAGCGCGGGGGGGCCCAATGAGCAGTGGCTTCTTC
TRBV7-9	NA	TRBJ2-1	few	CASSPRTNNNEQFF	TGTGCCAGCAGTCCTCGGACTAACAACAATGAGCAGTTCTTC
TRBV5-1	NA	TRBJ1-5	many	CASSLSPDQPQHF	TGCGCCAGCAGCTTGAGCCCCGATCAGCCCCAGCATTTT
TRBV5-5	NA	TRBJ1-6	NA	CASNPGGYNSPLHF	TGTGCCAGCAACCCTGGCGGCTATAATTCACCCCTCCACTTT
TRBV29-1	NA	TRBJ1-1	many	CSVERNTEAFF	TGCAGCGTTGAAAGGAACACTGAAGCTTTCTTT
TRBV5-5	TRBD1	TRBJ1-2	few	CASSLGTGQANYGYTF	TGTGCCAGCAGCTTGGGGACAGGCCAAGCTAACTATGGCTACACCTTC
TRBV5-1	TRBD2	TRBJ2-1	NA	CASLAGGGSNEQFF	TGCGCCAGTTTAGCGGGAGGTGGGAGTAATGAGCAGTTCTTC
TRBV5-6	NA	TRBJ2-5	many	CASSSTRGWETQYF	TGTGCCAGCAGCTCGACGCGGGGATGGGAGACCCAGTACTTC
TRBV10-3	NA	TRBJ2-3	NA	CAIYSEGTDTQYF	TGTGCCATATATTCGGAGGGGACAGATACGCAGTATTTT
TRBV7-9	NA	TRBJ1-1	NA	CASSTTGQNTEAFF	TGTGCCAGCAGCACCACGGGACAGAACACTGAAGCTTTCTTT
TRBV20-1	NA	TRBJ1-2	many	CSGSRDTF	TGCAGTGGCAGTCGCGACACCTTC
TRBV7-9	TRBD1	TRBJ1-1	NA	CASSPSGQGINTEAFF	TGTGCCAGCAGCCCAAGCGGACAGGGAATAAACACTGAAGCTTTCTTT
TRBV20-1	NA	TRBJ1-2	few	CSAPPSYEESVSVLGYTF	TGCAGTGCCCCCCCTAGCTACGAGGAGTCAGTATCAGTTTTGGGCTACACCTTC
TRBV20-1	TRBD2	TRBJ2-1	NA	CSQPSRGGRAFNEQFF	TGCAGTCAACCCTCTCGAGGCGGGAGGGCCTTTAATGAGCAGTTCTTC
TRBV9	NA	TRBJ2-5	NA	CASSPRSTGTQYF	TGTGCCAGCAGCCCGCGGTCCACCGGGACCCAGTACTTC
TRBV12-3/TRBV12-4	NA	TRBJ1-2	few	CASSRTGVPNYGYTF	TGTGCCAGCAGTCGAACAGGAGTTCCGAACTATGGCTACACCTTC
TRBV12-3/TRBV12-4	TRBD2	TRBJ2-3	many	CASNRGRNPTDTQYF	TGTGCCAGCAACCGCGGGAGGAACCCCACAGATACGCAGTATTTT
TRBV20-1	TRBD1	TRBJ2-5	NA	CSARDPAGTGPYQETQYF	TGCAGTGCTAGAGATCCCGCCGGGACAGGCCCGTACCAAGAGACCCAGTACTTC
TRBV4-2	NA	TRBJ2-1	NA	CASSQYFRGVDNEQFF	TGTGCCAGCAGCCAATATTTCCGGGGAGTTGACAATGAGCAGTTCTTC
TRBV19	NA	TRBJ2-2	few	CASSDPNLNTGELFF	TGTGCCAGTTCCGATCCCAATCTCAACACCGGGGAGCTGTTTTTT
TRBV15	NA	TRBJ2-3	many	CATSSNPPVKGTDTQYF	TGTGCCACCAGCAGCAACCCCCCCGTAAAGGGCACAGATACGCAGTATTTT
TRBV19	NA	TRBJ1-5	many	CASSVARNQPQHF	TGTGCCAGTAGTGTTGCGCGGAATCAGCCCCAGCATTTT
TRBV12-3/TRBV12-4	NA	TRBJ2-7	few	CASSFGGDSYEQYF	TGTGCCAGCAGTTTTGGAGGGGACTCCTACGAGCAGTACTTC
TRBV20-1	NA	TRBJ2-7	NA	CSANGDQYEQYF	TGCAGTGCTAATGGGGACCAGTACGAGCAGTACTTC
TRBV5-1	TRBD2	TRBJ2-7	many	CASSLGLAGLPVSSYEQYF	TGCGCCAGCAGCTTGGGACTAGCGGGGCTCCCGGTTTCCTCCTACGAGCAGTACTTC
TRBV29-1	NA	TRBJ1-2	NA	CSVQESWTVPYGYTF	TGCAGCGTCCAAGAGTCCTGGACGGTCCCATATGGCTACACCTTC
TRBV5-1	NA	TRBJ1-3	few	CASSLFRGDTIYF	TGCGCCAGCAGCTTGTTTCGGGGGGACACCATATATTTT
TRBV3-1	TRBD2	TRBJ2-7	many	CASSLERGAGEQYF	TGTGCCAGCAGCCTCGAGCGGGGCGCTGGCGAGCAGTACTTC
TRBV28	NA	TRBJ2-7	many	CASSFGQTLSYEQYF	TGTGCCAGCAGTTTCGGACAGACCCTCTCCTACGAGCAGTACTTC
TRBV28	NA	TRBJ2-3	many	CATMFPGTDTQYF	TGTGCCACCATGTTCCCGGGCACAGATACGCAGTATTTT
TRBV20-1	NA	TRBJ1-5	many	CSARSALNQPQHF	TGCAGTGCTAGAAGTGCACTCAATCAGCCCCAGCATTTT
TRBV20-1	NA	TRBJ1-5	NA	CSARSPGRRQPQHF	TGCAGTGCTAGGTCTCCAGGGAGGCGTCAGCCCCAGCATTTT
TRBV15	TRBD1	TRBJ1-5	NA	CATSRAPRTGVVGNQPQHF	TGTGCCACCAGCAGAGCCCCTCGGACAGGGGTGGTAGGGAATCAGCCCCAGCATTTT
TRBV6-6	NA	TRBJ2-3	NA	CASSSLVADTQYF	TGTGCCAGCAGTTCTCTAGTGGCAGATACGCAGTATTTT
TRBV3-1	NA	TRBJ1-2	many	CASSQDRSTTGNHYGYTF	TGTGCCAGCAGCCAAGATCGTTCAACTACAGGGAATCACTATGGCTACACCTTC
TRBV7-8	TRBD1	TRBJ1-5	many	CASSSGQGSRGQPQHF	TGTGCCAGCAGTTCTGGACAGGGCTCACGAGGACAGCCCCAGCATTTT
TRBV28	TRBD2	TRBJ2-1	NA	CASTSASGLHYEQFF	TGTGCCAGCACCTCGGCTAGCGGACTACATTATGAGCAGTTCTTC
TRBV7-2	TRBD2	TRBJ2-7	NA	CASSFSSGRSEQYF	TGTGCCAGCAGCTTCTCTAGCGGGAGGTCCGAGCAGTACTTC
TRBV2	NA	TRBJ1-4	many	CASSEALSGNEKLFF	TGTGCCAGCAGTGAAGCGCTTTCAGGGAACGAAAAACTGTTTTTT
TRBV5-5	NA	TRBJ2-2	many	CASSLGPAPNTGELFF	TGTGCCAGCAGCCTCGGGCCTGCCCCCAACACCGGGGAGCTGTTTTTT